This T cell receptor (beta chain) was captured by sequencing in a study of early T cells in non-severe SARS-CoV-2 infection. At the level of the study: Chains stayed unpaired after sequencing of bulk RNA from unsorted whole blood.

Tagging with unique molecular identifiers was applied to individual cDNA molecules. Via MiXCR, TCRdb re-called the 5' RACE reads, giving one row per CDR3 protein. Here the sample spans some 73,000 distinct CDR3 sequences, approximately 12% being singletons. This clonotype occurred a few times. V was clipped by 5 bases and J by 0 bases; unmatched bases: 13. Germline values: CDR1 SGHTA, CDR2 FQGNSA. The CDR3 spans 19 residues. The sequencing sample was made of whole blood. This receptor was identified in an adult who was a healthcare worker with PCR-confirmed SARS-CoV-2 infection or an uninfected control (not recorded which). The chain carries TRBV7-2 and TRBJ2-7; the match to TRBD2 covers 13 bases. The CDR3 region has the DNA TGTGCCAGCAGCCTAGACCTGACTAGCGGGAGGCCTGTCTCCTACGAGCAGTACTTC. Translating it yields CASSLDLTSGRPVSYEQYF.